This T cell receptor (beta chain) emerged from a study of cytomegalovirus exposure and HLA in healthy donors. Overall study findings and caveats: By HLA locus, TCR association rates varied in a later analysis, with DRB1 showing the most and HLA-C the fewest.

13 Jbeta primers and 60 Vbeta primers were used for the PCR. Clones were read by immunoSEQ multiplex PCR, and TCRdb kept only the in-frame ones, dropping some. The sample yields more than 100,000 clones, approximately 77% seen once. Regarding this clone: What it recognizes is unknown.

The CDR3 extends over 14 amino acids. V lost 3 bases to trimming and J lost 2 bases; unmatched junction nucleotides: 2. Germline V gene lookup returns CDR1 SGHRS and CDR2 YFSETQ. V usage is TRBV5-1 and J usage is TRBJ1-3, with 7 bases fitting TRBD1. The origin of this receptor is a woman aged 40 to 50 in good health and CMV-seronegative. Sequenced input: PBMCs. The CDR3 loop reads CASSSGGTGNTIYF. CDR3 bases: TGCGCCAGCAGCTCAGGGGGGACTGGAAACACCATATATTTT.